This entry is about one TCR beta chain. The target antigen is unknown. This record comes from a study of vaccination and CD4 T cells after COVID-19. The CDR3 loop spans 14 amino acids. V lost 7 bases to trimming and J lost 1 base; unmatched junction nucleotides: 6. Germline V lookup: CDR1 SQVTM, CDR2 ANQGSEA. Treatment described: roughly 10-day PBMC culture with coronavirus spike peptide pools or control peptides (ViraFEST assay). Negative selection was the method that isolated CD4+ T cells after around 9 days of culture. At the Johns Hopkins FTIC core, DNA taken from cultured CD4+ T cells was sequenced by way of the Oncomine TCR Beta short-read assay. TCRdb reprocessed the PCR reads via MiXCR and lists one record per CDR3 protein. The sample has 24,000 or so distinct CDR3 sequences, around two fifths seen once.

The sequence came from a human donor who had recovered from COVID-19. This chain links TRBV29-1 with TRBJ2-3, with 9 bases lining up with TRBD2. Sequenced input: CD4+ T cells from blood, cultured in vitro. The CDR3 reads CSALSGGGTDTQYF. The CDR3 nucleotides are TGCAGCGCCCTTAGCGGGGGAGGCACAGATACGCAGTATTTT.